This T cell receptor beta chain was found in a study of cytomegalovirus exposure and HLA in healthy donors. General study results and limits: A later look showed TCR association rates differing by HLA locus, highest for DRB1 and lowest for HLA-C. Later work associated 16,951 TCR beta sequences with HLA alleles at 0.05 false discovery rate. It was assumed in the presence/absence analyses that sequencing depth was roughly uniform across donors.

60 Vbeta and 13 Jbeta primers were used in PCR. Profiled with immunoSEQ multiplex PCR; TCRdb holds only in-frame clones, not every one. The sample consists of about 180,000 clones, 80% of them appearing once. This CDR3 region has 17 residues. Germline V gives CDR1 SGHAT, CDR2 FQNNGV. V was clipped by 1 base and J by 5 bases; unmatched bases: 12. As regards this clone: Antigen: not known.

The sequence was collected from a woman in her 30s in good health and CMV-seronegative. The V gene is TRBV11-2, the J gene TRBJ2-5; 8 nucleotides align to TRBD2. The source material was PBMCs. The CDR3 DNA reads TGTGCCAGCAGCTTAGGCCCGTTCCGGGGGGGACGGGAGACCCAGTACTTC. Translating it yields CASSLGPFRGGRETQYF. Complete variable domain (other parts from reference TRBV11-2 and TRBJ2-5): EAGVAQSPRYKIIEKRQSVAFWCNPISGHATLYWYQQILGQGPKLLIQFQNNGVVDDSQLPKDRFSAERLKGVDSTLKIQPAKLEDSAVYLCASSLGPFRGGRETQYFGPGTRLLVL.